The present TCR beta chain was sequenced within a study of T cells in Graves' hyperthyroidism and ophthalmopathy. Findings and caveats of the study: Among thyroid clonotypes expanded above 0.001, most also appeared in blood. Prediction of ophthalmopathy progression came a median approximately 6 months pre-onset. Ophthalmopathy and stable hyperthyroidism were told apart by a 13 V-J model.

Germline CDR1 and CDR2: LGHNA and YSLEER. V was trimmed by 4 bases and J by 2 bases, leaving 8 bases between them. This CDR3 spans 13 amino acids. A note on this clonotype: The target antigen is unknown.

The CDR3 regions of TCR beta were amplified from RNA transcripts. HTBI primers were the set used in a first-round RT-PCR of the TCR CDR3. TCRdb reanalysed the multiplex PCR reads using MiXCR and keeps one entry per CDR3 protein. The table records approximately 630,000 distinct CDR3 sequences, roughly 16% of them present only once. Aged 18 to 65, the patients had hyperthyroidism that was newly diagnosed and had lasted under 2 months. The specimen was blood. The TCR was taken from a woman in her 30s with Graves' hyperthyroidism. The chain couples TRBV4-3 to TRBJ1-2; D remains ambiguous. This CDR3 is CASSLMDNYGYTF. The CDR3 DNA reads TGCGCCAGCAGCCTGATGGACAACTATGGCTACACCTTC.